Below, one TCR beta chain is given with its context. The antigen is undetermined. The data originate from a study of cytomegalovirus exposure and HLA in healthy donors. The study, taken as a whole, reports: Several top significant clusters appeared, in a later analysis, to be linked to common viral pathogens. Researchers reportedly found TCR beta sequences accurately predicted most subjects' HLA-A and HLA-B alleles. Data from an earlier analysis indicated that most TCR beta V segments were productive either about 90% or about 30% of the time. An observed cluster of highly shared sequence variants was recorded as a likely sequencing artifact.

PCR employed 60 Vbeta and 13 Jbeta primers. Libraries were prepared by immunoSEQ multiplex PCR; TCRdb keeps only in-frame clonotypes and omits some of them. The sample gives more than 150,000 clones, about four fifths of which show up once; approximately 2.4% is in the top ten. The CDR3 spans 15 residues. Looked up from germline, CDR1 is KGHSH and CDR2 is LQKENI. Unmatched junction bases numbered 7, after V lost 3 bases and J lost 7 bases. The origin of this receptor is a woman between 45 and 65 years old in good health and CMV-seropositive. The sequenced sample consisted of PBMCs. The rearrangement joins TRBV18 to TRBJ1-5; 9 nucleotides match TRBD1. CDR3 sequence: CASSPSRDRDQPQHF. The CDR3 DNA follows: TGTGCCAGCTCACCCTCACGGGACAGGGACCAGCCCCAGCATTTT. The full variable domain, in which reference TRBV18 and TRBJ1-5 provide the parts outside the CDR3, is NAGVMQNPRHLVRRRGQEARLRCSPMKGHSHVYWYRQLPEEGLKFMVYLQKENIIDESGMPKERFSAEFPKEGPSILRIQQVVRGDSAAYFCASSPSRDRDQPQHFGDGTRLSIL.